These T cell receptor beta chains were read from a single sample in a study of beta chain features in type 1 diabetes. This table comes from immunoSEQ multiplex PCR, and its TCRdb copy is limited to in-frame clones, with some not included. This sample has 600,000 to 650,000 clones, with about 16% found just once. The specimen was naive CD4+ T cells from blood. The receptors were gathered from a man aged 18 to 30 in good health. Both conserved end residues are part of each CDR3. Each record gives: clone size, D gene, V gene, J gene, CDR3 protein, CDR3 DNA. A D gene is named only where the DNA matches it firmly. A row's size may be missing; if present it is once, few, many or a size class.

few	NA	TRBV6-1	TRBJ2-3	CATIARYTDTQYF	TGTGCCACCATCGCTAGATACACAGATACGCAGTATTTT
NA	NA	TRBV7-3	TRBJ1-5	CASSLNPQLPQHF	TGTGCCAGCAGCTTAAACCCTCAATTGCCCCAGCATTTT
NA	NA	TRBV2	TRBJ1-6	CASSVNALHF	TGTGCCAGCAGTGTAAACGCCCTCCACTTT
few	NA	TRBV7-3	TRBJ2-3	CASSLTGGGSGTDTQYF	TGTGCCAGCAGCTTAACGGGAGGGGGATCGGGAACAGATACGCAGTATTTT
few	NA	TRBV5-1	TRBJ2-3	CASTSVPAADTQYF	TGCGCCAGCACTTCTGTCCCGGCGGCGGATACGCAGTATTTT
NA	NA	TRBV28	TRBJ2-5	CASSLAGETQYF	TGTGCCAGCAGTTTGGCGGGGGAGACCCAGTACTTC
NA	NA	TRBV7-2	TRBJ1-4	CASSLQAQLNEKLFF	TGTGCCAGCAGCCTCCAGGCACAGCTAAATGAAAAACTGTTTTTT
few	TRBD1	TRBV19	TRBJ2-2	CASSRGQGNTGELFF	TGTGCCAGTAGTAGGGGACAGGGGAACACCGGGGAGCTGTTTTTT
NA	TRBD2	TRBV7-6	TRBJ2-1	CASSLALASGGPEQFF	TGTGCCAGCAGCTTAGCGCTGGCTAGCGGGGGACCTGAGCAGTTCTTC
NA	NA	TRBV6-6	TRBJ1-1	CASSLGMGQTEAFF	TGTGCCAGCAGCCTTGGTATGGGCCAAACTGAAGCTTTCTTT
few	NA	TRBV11-3	TRBJ2-1	CASSLTLTNEQFF	TGTGCCAGCAGCTTGACCCTTACTAATGAGCAGTTCTTC
few	NA	TRBV7-2	TRBJ1-3	CASSLDQLGLSGNTIYF	TGTGCCAGCAGCTTAGATCAGCTGGGATTATCTGGAAACACCATATATTTT
few	TRBD1	TRBV5-4	TRBJ2-3	CASRPDRVISDTQYF	TGTGCCAGCAGACCGGACAGGGTGATTTCAGATACGCAGTATTTT
NA	NA	TRBV14	TRBJ2-4	CASSQPPWRGIEGIQYF	TGTGCCAGCAGCCAACCTCCCTGGAGAGGGATCGAGGGCATTCAGTACTTC
NA	NA	TRBV4-1	TRBJ2-7	CASSQTISQSSYEQYF	TGCGCCAGCAGCCAGACGATATCGCAATCTAGCTACGAGCAGTACTTC
few	TRBD1	TRBV10-3	TRBJ1-2	CAIPLGDRENYGYTF	TGTGCCATCCCCTTAGGGGACAGGGAAAACTATGGCTACACCTTC
few	NA	TRBV19	TRBJ2-1	CASSSYNEQFF	TGTGCCAGTAGTTCCTACAATGAGCAGTTCTTC